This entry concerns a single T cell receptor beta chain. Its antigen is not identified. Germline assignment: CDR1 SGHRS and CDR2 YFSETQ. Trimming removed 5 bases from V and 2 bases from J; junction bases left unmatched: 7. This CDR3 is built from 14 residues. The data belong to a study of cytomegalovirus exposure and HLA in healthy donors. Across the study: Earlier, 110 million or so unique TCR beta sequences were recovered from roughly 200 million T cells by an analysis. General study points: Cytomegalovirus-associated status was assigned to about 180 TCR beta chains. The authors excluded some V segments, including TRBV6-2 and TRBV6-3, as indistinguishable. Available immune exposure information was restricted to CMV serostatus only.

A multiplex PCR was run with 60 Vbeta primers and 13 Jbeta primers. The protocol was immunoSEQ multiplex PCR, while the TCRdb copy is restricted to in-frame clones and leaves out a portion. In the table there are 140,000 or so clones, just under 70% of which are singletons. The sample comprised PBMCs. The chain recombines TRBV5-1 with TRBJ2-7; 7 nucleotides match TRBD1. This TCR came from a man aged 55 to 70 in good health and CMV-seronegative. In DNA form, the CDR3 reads TGCGCCAGCAGAACTTGGACAGGCGCCTACGAGCAGTACTTC. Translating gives CASRTWTGAYEQYF.